Shown below are 11 T cell receptor beta chains from a single sample sequenced in a study of blood T cell repertoires in COVID-19. Assay: immunoSEQ multiplex PCR; the TCRdb copy retains only in-frame clones and omits some. The sample shows around 200,000 clones, approximately 87% of them seen only once. Sequenced input: peripheral blood. All receptors derive from a man aged 60 to 75 who had recovered from COVID-19.

The CDR3 nucleotides read TGTGCCAGCAGCTTCGGCGGGTCGGGGTCATCCTACAATGAGCAGTTCTTC. It codes for CASSFGGSGSSYNEQFF. J is TRBJ2-1 and V is TRBV11-2, with a tentative D call TRBD2 (5 bases). Germline CDR1 is SGHAT and CDR2 is FQNNGV. The V end was cut by 3 bases, the J end by 1 base, with 16 bases between. This CDR3 is 17 amino acids long. The full variable domain, in which reference TRBV11-2 and TRBJ2-1 provide the parts outside the CDR3, is EAGVAQSPRYKIIEKRQSVAFWCNPISGHATLYWYQQILGQGPKLLIQFQNNGVVDDSQLPKDRFSAERLKGVDSTLKIQPAKLEDSAVYLCASSFGGSGSSYNEQFFGPGTRLTVL.

V and J are TRBV7-9 and TRBJ2-1; 10 nucleotides align to TRBD2. The ends lost 5 bases at V and 7 bases at J; junction bases unmatched: 14. Germline assignment: CDR1 SEHNR and CDR2 FQNEAQ (reference sequence). CDR3 size: 17 residues. CDR3 sequence: CASSPKGSGGARNEQFF. In DNA, the CDR3 is TGTGCCAGCAGCCCAAAGGGGAGCGGGGGGGCCAGGAATGAGCAGTTCTTC.

The V call is TRBV11-3, the J call TRBJ2-6; D is undetermined. This CDR3 contains 18 residues. Germline CDR1 reads SGHNT; CDR2 reads YENEEA. V lost 0 bases to trimming and J lost 0 bases, with 12 bases between them. CDR3 DNA: TGTGCCAGCAGCTTAGACCGTTTCGGAGACTCTGGGGCCAACGTCCTGACTTTC. Translating gives CASSLDRFGDSGANVLTF.

This clone was recorded at least ten times. The V call is TRBV21-1, the J call TRBJ1-3; the table gives TRBD1 as D, unverified against the DNA. TRBV21-1 is termed a pseudogene. The CDR3 extends over 16 amino acids. The CDR3 sequence is CASNHQDSDSGNTIYF. The CDR3 nucleotides are TGTGCCAGCAACCACCAAGACAGCGACTCTGGAAACACCATATATTTT.

The chain uses TRBV3-1 (or the pseudogene TRBV3-2) and TRBJ2-7, with 7 bases lining up with TRBD1. Losses at the gene ends were 2 bases for V and 7 bases for J; bases not matched to a gene: 5. This CDR3 contains 13 residues. Germline V gene sequence: CDR1 LGHDT, CDR2 YNNKEL (reference sequence). The CDR3 DNA reads as TGTGCCAGCAGCCAAACAGGGGTGGGGGAGCAGTACTTC. This translates into CASSQTGVGEQYF.

This rearrangement joins TRBV2 to TRBJ1-1; no clear D. Germline CDR1 SNHLY, CDR2 FYNNEI. The CDR3 is 13 amino acids. The ends were cut back, 6 bases at V and 6 bases at J, with 14 bases in the middle. The CDR3 DNA sequence: TGTGCCAGCAGGGGGTCGGGAGGATCTGAAGCTTTCTTT. It yields the protein CASRGSGGSEAFF.

The chain employs TRBV29-1 and TRBJ1-2; the match to TRBD1 covers 10 bases. Germline values: CDR1 SQVTM, CDR2 ANQGSEA. Trimming removed 7 bases from V and 6 bases from J; junction bases left unmatched: 11. The CDR3 length is 14 residues. CDR3 DNA sequence: TGCAGCGACCGAGACAGGGGGCGCGATAATGGCTACACCTTC. Amino acid sequence: CSDRDRGRDNGYTF.

CDR3 region: CASSLRLAGANQETQYF. Here the CDR3 DNA reads TGTGCCAGCAGCTTACGACTAGCGGGGGCTAACCAAGAGACCCAGTACTTC. The chain recombines TRBV7-7 with TRBJ2-5; 12 nucleotides match TRBD2. This CDR3 is built from 17 residues. Unmatched junction bases numbered 4, after V lost 2 bases and J lost 0 bases. CDR1 and CDR2 from the germline V gene are SSHAT and FNYEAQ (reference sequence).

This clone has a single count. The chain has TRBV10-3 and TRBJ2-2; 8 bases match TRBD1. From germline, CDR1 is ENHRY and CDR2 SYGVKD. There are 15 residues in the CDR3. Trimming cost V 4 bases and J 7 bases; bases outside gene matches: 8. The CDR3 DNA reads as TGTGCCATCAGTGCTCAGGGGGCGCATGACGGGGAGCTGTTTTTT. Translating gives CAISAQGAHDGELFF.

V gene TRBV6-2 or TRBV6-3 combines with J gene TRBJ1-2; D not certain. This CDR3 comprises 12 residues. Germline assignment: CDR1 MNHEY and CDR2 SVGEGT. The V and J ends lost 2 bases and 5 bases respectively, with 6 bases between them. The CDR3 sequence: CASSYPFYGYTF. The DNA of the CDR3 is TGTGCCAGCAGTTACCCATTTTATGGCTACACCTTC.

The chain is built from TRBV9 and TRBJ2-7, with 12 bases fitting TRBD2. The germline V gene encodes CDR1 SGDLS and CDR2 YYNGEE. This CDR3 is 15 amino acids long. J gave up 3 bases and V 0 bases, and 1 base lay outside the gene matches. This CDR3 reads CASSVGTSGVYEQYF. The CDR3 bases are TGTGCCAGCAGCGTAGGGACTAGCGGGGTCTACGAGCAGTACTTC.